The clone carrying this T cell receptor beta chain has a handful of counts. Its antigen remains unidentified. This sample was taken from a study of T-cell reconstitution after alpha-beta-depleted transplantation in children. Study results and caveats: Approximately two months post-transplant, alpha-beta T cells reportedly originated from several hundred expanded graft clones. Diversity and T-cell counts at one year after transplant derived mostly from new T cells.

After removal of 2 bases from V and 6 bases from J, the junction contained 9 bases not matched to a gene. The CDR3 has 15 amino acids. In germline, CDR1 is SQVTM, CDR2 ANQGSEA. Unique molecular identifiers featured in how the TCRbeta library was prepared. TCRdb recomputed calls from the PCR reads with MiXCR, one row per CDR3 protein. The repertoire has 700,000 to 950,000 distinct CDR3 sequences, roughly 16% of them found once; the top ten carry roughly 5%. This sequence was found in a male patient younger than 18 who had a stem cell transplant for acute lymphoblastic leukemia, so the T cells may come from the graft donor. Sequenced material: PBMCs, mostly from graft donor cells, taken 360 days after TCRalphabeta/CD19-depleted stem cell transplant. V usage is TRBV29-1 and J usage is TRBJ2-3; TRBD2 agrees at 9 bases. The CDR3 region has the DNA TGCAGCGTTGAATGGCGGGAGGGTCCATCCGATACGCAGTATTTT. This translates into CSVEWREGPSDTQYF.